This T cell receptor (beta chain) emerged from a study of beta chain features in type 1 diabetes. Overall study results and limits: Type 1 diabetes patients showed a moderate but significant shortening of TCRB CDR3s in all four CD4+ subsets.

Sampling consisted of one heparinised blood draw per donor, averaging roughly 0.12 L. This CDR3 comprises 16 residues. Germline trimming cut 2 bases from V and 2 bases from J; bases unmatched to any gene: 5. Germline CDR1 is MNHEY and CDR2 is SMNVEV (reference sequence). A remark on this clone: Its antigen is currently unknown.

Reverse transcribing all isolated RNA meant expressed TCRB transcripts were sequenced. Only in-frame clones appear in the TCRdb table, and some are missing; sequencing was by immunoSEQ multiplex PCR. Found here are 200,000 to 300,000 clones, roughly 10% of them singletons; the top ten hold approximately 0.015%. The chain combines TRBV27 with TRBJ2-3, with TRBD1 identical over 9 bases. The clonotype comes from a man between 25 and 39 years old with type 1 diabetes. Material for sequencing was naive CD4+ T cells from blood. CDR3 sequence (DNA): TGTGCCAGCAGTTTAGGGACAGGGTCGATCACAGATACGCAGTATTTT. As protein: CASSLGTGSITDTQYF.